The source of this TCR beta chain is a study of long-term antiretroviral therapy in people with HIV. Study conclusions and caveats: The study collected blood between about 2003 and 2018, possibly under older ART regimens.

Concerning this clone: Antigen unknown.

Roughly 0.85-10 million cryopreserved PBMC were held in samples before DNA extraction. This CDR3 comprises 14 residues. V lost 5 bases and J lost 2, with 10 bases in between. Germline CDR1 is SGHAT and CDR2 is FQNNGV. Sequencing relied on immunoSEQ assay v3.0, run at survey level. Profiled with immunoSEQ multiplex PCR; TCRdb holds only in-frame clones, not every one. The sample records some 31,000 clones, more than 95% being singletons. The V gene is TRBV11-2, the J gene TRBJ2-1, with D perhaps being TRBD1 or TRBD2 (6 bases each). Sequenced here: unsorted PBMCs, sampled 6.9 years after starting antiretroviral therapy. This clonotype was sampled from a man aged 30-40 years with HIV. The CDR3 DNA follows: TGTGCCAGCAGCCCCGGGGGCACCTACAATGAGCAGTTCTTC. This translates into CASSPGGTYNEQFF.